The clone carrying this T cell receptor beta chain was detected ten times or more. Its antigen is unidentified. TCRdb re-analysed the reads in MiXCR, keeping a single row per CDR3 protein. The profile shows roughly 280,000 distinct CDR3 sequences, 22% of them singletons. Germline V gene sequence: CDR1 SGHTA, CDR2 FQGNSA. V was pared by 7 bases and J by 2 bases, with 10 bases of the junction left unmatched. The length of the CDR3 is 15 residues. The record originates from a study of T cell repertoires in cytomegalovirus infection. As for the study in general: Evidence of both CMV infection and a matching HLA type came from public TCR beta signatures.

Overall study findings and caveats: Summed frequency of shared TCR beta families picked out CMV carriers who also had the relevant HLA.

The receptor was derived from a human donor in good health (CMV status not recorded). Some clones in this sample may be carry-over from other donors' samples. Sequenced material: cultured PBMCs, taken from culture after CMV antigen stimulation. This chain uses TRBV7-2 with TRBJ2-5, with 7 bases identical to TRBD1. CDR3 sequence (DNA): TGTGCCAGCACCAGCCAGGGACAGAGACAAGAGACCCAGTACTTC. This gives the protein CASTSQGQRQETQYF.